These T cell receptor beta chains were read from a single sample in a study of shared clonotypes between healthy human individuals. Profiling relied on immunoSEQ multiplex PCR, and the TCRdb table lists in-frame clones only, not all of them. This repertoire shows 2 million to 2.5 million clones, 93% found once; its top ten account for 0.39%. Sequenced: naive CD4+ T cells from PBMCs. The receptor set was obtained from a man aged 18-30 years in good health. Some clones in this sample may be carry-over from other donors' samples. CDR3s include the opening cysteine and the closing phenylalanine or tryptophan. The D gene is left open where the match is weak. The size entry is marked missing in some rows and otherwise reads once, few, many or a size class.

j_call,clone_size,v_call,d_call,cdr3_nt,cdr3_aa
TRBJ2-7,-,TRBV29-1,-,TGCAGCGTTTTAGGAAGGAGGGCCTACGAGCAGTACTTC,CSVLGRRAYEQYF
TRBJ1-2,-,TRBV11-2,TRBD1,TGTGCCAGCAGCGCCCAGGGGGCGCGGGGCTACACCTTC,CASSAQGARGYTF
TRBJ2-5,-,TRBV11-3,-,TGTGCCAGCAGCTTGGAGTATACAGGGAGGCAAGAGACCCAGTACTTC,CASSLEYTGRQETQYF
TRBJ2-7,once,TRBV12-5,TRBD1,TGTGCTAGTGGTTTGGTTTTGGGCAGGGGGCTTCTGGGCGAGCAGTACTTC,CASGLVLGRGLLGEQYF
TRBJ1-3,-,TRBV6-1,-,TGTGCCAGTTTGACAGGCCGGGGAGGTGGAAACACCATATATTTT,CASLTGRGGGNTIYF
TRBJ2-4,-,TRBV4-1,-,TGCGCCAGCAGCCAAACCCCAGGGGCGACCAAAAACATTCAGTACTTC,CASSQTPGATKNIQYF
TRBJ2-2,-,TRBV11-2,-,TGTGCCAGCAGCCCTTTAAACGGGAACACCGGGGAGCTGTTTTTT,CASSPLNGNTGELFF
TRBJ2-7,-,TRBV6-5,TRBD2,TGTGCCAGCAGCCGCGCGGGAGGAGGTAGGGACGAGCAGTACTTC,CASSRAGGGRDEQYF
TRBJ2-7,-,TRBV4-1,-,TGCGCCAGCAGCCGCGGGACAGTGAAGGTCTACGAGCAGTACTTC,CASSRGTVKVYEQYF
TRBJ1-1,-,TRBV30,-,TGTGCCTGGAGCGAAAGCATGAACACTGAAGCTTTCTTT,CAWSESMNTEAFF
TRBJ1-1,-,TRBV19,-,TGTGCCAGTAGTATTAGGACCGCGGCCCTCCTTTACACTGAAGCTTTCTTT,CASSIRTAALLYTEAFF
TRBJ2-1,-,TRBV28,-,TGTGCCAGCAGAATTGGACGGAAAAATGAGCAGTTCTTC,CASRIGRKNEQFF
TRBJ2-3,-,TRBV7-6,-,TGTGCCAGCAGCACAGTCACAGATACGCAGTATTTT,CASSTVTDTQYF
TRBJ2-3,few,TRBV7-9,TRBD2,TGTGCCAGCAGCTTTAGCGGGAGCGGAGATACGCAGTATTTT,CASSFSGSGDTQYF
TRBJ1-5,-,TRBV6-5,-,TGTGCCACAAGCCCGCAAGGGGGTTACAATCAGCCCCAGCATTTT,CATSPQGGYNQPQHF